These T cell receptor beta chains were read from a single sample in a study of CD4 T cell repertoires and nickel. TCRdb re-called the RT-PCR reads through MiXCR, storing one row per CDR3 protein. This table holds 200 to 300 distinct CDR3 sequences, 48% found once. The sample comprised CD4+ T cells from blood, not recorded whether cultured. The receptors stem from a human donor in a nickel allergy study, with or without nickel allergy (not recorded which). It is not recorded whether this sample comes from one donor or several. Each CDR3 is given with its conserved first and last residue. The D gene is left open where the match is weak. Size is stated for part of the rows, as once, few or many counts, or as a class when the clone is expanded.

TRBV18	TRBJ2-7	.	.	CASSPSGQGREQYF	TGTGCCAGCTCACCATCGGGACAAGGCAGAGAGCAGTACTTC
TRBV5-1	TRBJ1-5	.	.	CASSRDGNQPQHF	TGCGCCAGCAGCAGGGACGGCAATCAGCCCCAGCATTTT
TRBV5-6	TRBJ2-5	.	.	CASSLVRGTETQYF	TGTGCCAGCAGCTTGGTAAGGGGGACGGAGACCCAGTACTTC
TRBV6-2/TRBV6-3	TRBJ1-1	.	.	CASSLNRDTEAFF	TGTGCCAGCAGTTTAAACAGGGACACTGAAGCTTTCTTT
TRBV4-3	TRBJ1-3	.	.	CASSRGSGQDTIYF	TGCGCCAGCAGCCGCGGGTCAGGGCAGGACACCATATATTTT
TRBV20-1	TRBJ1-2	.	TRBD1	CSASLPRGTGGGYTF	TGCAGTGCTAGCTTACCCAGAGGGACAGGGGGTGGCTACACCTTC
TRBV14	TRBJ1-1	.	.	CASSQPGMNTEAFF	TGTGCCAGCAGCCAACCCGGGATGAACACTGAAGCTTTCTTT
TRBV6-5	TRBJ2-1	.	TRBD2	CASSYSRGGATYNEQFF	TGTGCCAGCAGTTACTCTCGGGGGGGAGCAACCTACAATGAGCAGTTCTTC
TRBV18	TRBJ2-6	few	.	CASSPGLYSGANVLTF	TGTGCCAGCTCACCAGGTCTCTACTCTGGGGCCAACGTCCTGACTTTC
TRBV3-1	TRBJ1-1	.	.	CASSQAQSEAFF	TGTGCCAGCAGCCAGGCGCAGAGTGAAGCTTTCTTT
TRBV5-1	TRBJ2-3	.	.	CASRRTVTDTQYF	TGCGCCAGCAGAAGGACTGTTACAGATACGCAGTATTTT
TRBV15	TRBJ1-2	.	TRBD1	CATSKDRVYGYTF	TGTGCCACCAGCAAAGACAGGGTCTATGGCTACACCTTC
TRBV5-1	TRBJ2-1	.	.	CASSDYNNEQFF	TGCGCCAGCAGCGACTATAACAATGAGCAGTTCTTC
TRBV5-1	TRBJ2-3	.	TRBD2	CASRDGTSGTPYTDTQYF	TGCGCCAGCAGAGACGGGACTAGCGGGACCCCTTACACAGATACGCAGTATTTT
TRBV5-1	TRBJ1-2	.	.	CASSPDTGYGYTF	TGCGCCAGCAGCCCGGACACCGGCTATGGCTACACCTTC
TRBV20-1	TRBJ2-7	.	TRBD1	CSATPGTGFEQYF	TGCAGTGCTACCCCTGGGACAGGGTTCGAGCAGTACTTC
TRBV12-3/TRBV12-4	TRBJ2-7	hyperexpanded	.	CASSLGGAGPPYEQYF	TGTGCCAGCAGTTTAGGGGGAGCGGGCCCCCCCTACGAGCAGTACTTC
TRBV5-1	TRBJ2-1	hyperexpanded	TRBD2	CASSSTSGARVNNEQFF	TGCGCCAGCAGCTCGACTAGCGGGGCCAGAGTGAACAATGAGCAGTTCTTC
TRBV12-3/TRBV12-4	TRBJ2-7	once	.	CASSSGGGGSYEQYF	TGTGCCAGCAGTTCTGGAGGGGGGGGCTCCTACGAGCAGTACTTC
TRBV9	TRBJ2-3	.	TRBD2	CASSVERGAGTDTQYF	TGTGCCAGCAGCGTTGAGCGGGGGGCCGGTACAGATACGCAGTATTTT
TRBV7-3	TRBJ2-5	.	TRBD2	CASSLQPAGQETQYF	TGTGCCAGCAGCTTACAGCCAGCGGGGCAAGAGACCCAGTACTTC
TRBV29-1	TRBJ2-7	.	.	CSVEHSSSYEQYF	TGCAGCGTTGAGCACAGCTCTTCCTACGAGCAGTACTTC
TRBV6-1	TRBJ2-3	.	TRBD1	CASTLDRGRGEDTQYF	TGTGCCAGCACTCTAGACAGGGGGCGCGGAGAAGATACGCAGTATTTT
TRBV7-3	TRBJ2-3	.	.	CASSVADTQYF	TGTGCCAGCAGCGTCGCGGATACGCAGTATTTT
TRBV18	TRBJ1-1	.	.	CASSPGPGNLNTEAFF	TGTGCCAGCTCACCAGGACCGGGTAACCTTAACACTGAAGCTTTCTTT
TRBV5-6	TRBJ2-5	.	.	CASSSVRGQETQYF	TGTGCCAGCAGCTCGGTCAGGGGTCAAGAGACCCAGTACTTC
TRBV19	TRBJ2-3	few	TRBD2	CASTRTSGGATDTQYF	TGTGCCAGCACCCGGACTAGCGGGGGGGCCACAGATACGCAGTATTTT
TRBV6-4	TRBJ1-6	once	.	CASSDNYNSPLHF	TGTGCCAGCAGTGACAATTATAATTCACCCCTCCACTTT
TRBV5-1	TRBJ2-1	.	.	CASSLNSNNEQFF	TGCGCCAGCAGCTTGAATTCTAACAATGAGCAGTTCTTC
TRBV15	TRBJ2-3	hyperexpanded	TRBD2	CATSRDGLAERTDTQYF	TGTGCCACCAGCAGAGACGGACTAGCGGAGCGCACAGATACGCAGTATTTT
TRBV5-1	TRBJ2-7	.	TRBD2	CASSSSSGGRLYEQYF	TGCGCCAGCAGCTCCTCTAGCGGGGGGCGCCTCTACGAGCAGTACTTC
TRBV2	TRBJ2-7	few	.	CASSDVRTYEQYF	TGTGCCAGCAGTGACGTCCGAACCTACGAGCAGTACTTC
TRBV12-5	TRBJ1-1	few	TRBD1	CASGLTTGLNTEAFF	TGTGCTAGTGGTTTGACGACAGGGCTGAACACTGAAGCTTTCTTT
TRBV5-1	TRBJ1-1	few	.	CASSPDSGMNTEAFF	TGCGCCAGCAGCCCGGACAGTGGAATGAACACTGAAGCTTTCTTT
TRBV7-8	TRBJ1-2	.	.	CASSLVAGGNYGYTF	TGTGCCAGCAGCTTAGTGGCTGGGGGGAACTATGGCTACACCTTC
TRBV7-9	TRBJ1-1	.	.	CASSPTNMNTEAFF	TGTGCCAGCAGCCCAACAAACATGAACACTGAAGCTTTCTTT
TRBV5-5	TRBJ1-5	.	.	CASSGWASNQPQHF	TGTGCCAGCAGCGGGTGGGCGAGCAATCAGCCCCAGCATTTT
TRBV5-6	TRBJ2-5	.	.	CASRGVRGQETQYF	TGTGCCAGTAGAGGAGTCAGAGGACAAGAGACCCAGTACTTC
TRBV2	TRBJ1-1	.	.	CARSPGSNTEAFF	TGTGCCAGGTCCCCGGGCAGCAACACTGAAGCTTTCTTT
TRBV5-1	TRBJ2-3	few	.	CASWTDQPPDTQYF	TGCGCCAGCTGGACAGACCAACCGCCAGATACGCAGTATTTT
TRBV7-2	TRBJ2-3	.	TRBD2	CASSSSPSGVQYF	TGTGCCAGCAGCTCAAGCCCTAGCGGGGTGCAGTATTTT
TRBV10-3	TRBJ2-5	few	TRBD1	CAISEGQGIGQETQYF	TGTGCCATCAGTGAGGGACAGGGAATCGGCCAAGAGACCCAGTACTTC
TRBV2	TRBJ2-2	.	.	CASSIQGRTGELFF	TGTGCCAGCAGTATACAGGGGAGGACCGGGGAGCTGTTTTTT
TRBV5-1	TRBJ1-6	.	TRBD1	CASSLGRGQGSSYNSPLHF	TGCGCCAGCAGCTTGGGGAGAGGACAGGGGTCCAGCTATAATTCACCCCTCCACTTT
TRBV7-6	TRBJ1-6	once	TRBD1	CASSETGWGSPLHF	TGTGCCAGCAGCGAGACAGGGTGGGGTTCACCCCTCCACTTT
TRBV20-1	TRBJ1-2	few	TRBD1	CSARESGTGGNYGYTF	TGCAGTGCTAGAGAATCCGGGACAGGGGGCAACTATGGCTACACCTTC
TRBV9	TRBJ2-3	.	.	CASSPVRGASGLTDTQYF	TGTGCCAGCAGCCCGGTACGGGGGGCCTCCGGACTCACAGATACGCAGTATTTT
TRBV5-1	TRBJ2-3	hyperexpanded	TRBD2	CASSLERGAPTDTQYF	TGCGCCAGCAGCTTGGAGCGGGGGGCACCCACAGATACGCAGTATTTT
TRBV12-3/TRBV12-4	TRBJ1-2	hyperexpanded	.	CASRLTPNYGYTF	TGTGCCAGCAGGTTAACACCTAACTATGGCTACACCTTC
TRBV7-3	TRBJ1-1	hyperexpanded	.	CASSWTTNTEAFF	TGTGCCAGCAGCTGGACGACGAACACTGAAGCTTTCTTT